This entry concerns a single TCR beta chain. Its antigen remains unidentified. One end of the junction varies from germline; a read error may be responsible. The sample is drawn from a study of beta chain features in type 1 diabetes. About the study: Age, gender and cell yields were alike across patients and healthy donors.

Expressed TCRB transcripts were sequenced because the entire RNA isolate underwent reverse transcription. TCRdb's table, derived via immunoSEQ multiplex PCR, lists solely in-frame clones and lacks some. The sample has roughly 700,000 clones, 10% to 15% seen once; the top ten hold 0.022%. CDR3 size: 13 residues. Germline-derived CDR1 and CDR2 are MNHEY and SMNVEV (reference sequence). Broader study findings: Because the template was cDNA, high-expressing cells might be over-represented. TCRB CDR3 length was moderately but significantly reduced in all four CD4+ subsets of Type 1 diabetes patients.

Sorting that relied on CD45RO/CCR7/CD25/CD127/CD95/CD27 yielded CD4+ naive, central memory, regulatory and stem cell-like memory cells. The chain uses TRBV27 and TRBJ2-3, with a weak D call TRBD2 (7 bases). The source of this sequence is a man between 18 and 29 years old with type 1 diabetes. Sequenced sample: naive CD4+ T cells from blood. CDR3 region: CASSLSGGAPWHF. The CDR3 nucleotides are TGTGCCAGCAGTTTATCGGGGGGGGCCCCATGGCATTTT.